This T cell receptor beta chain is from a study of CD8 T cells in Susac syndrome. For the study at large: Among sequenced Susac syndrome patients, about 6 had active disease and about 8 were in remission. Susac syndrome patients were untreated, on corticosteroids with some adding intravenous immunoglobulin, or on intravenous immunoglobulin only.

The CDR3 is 12 amino acids. Germline V lookup: CDR1 SGHTA, CDR2 FQGNSA. Between the trimmed V and J ends, which lost 1 base and 5 bases, there was a span of 3 bases. An amount of RNA that ranged from roughly 0.5 to 1 ug was reverse transcribed with random hexamers. Amplification of TCR beta CDR3 by immunoSEQ multiplex PCR spanned 54 Vbeta and 13 Jbeta. TCRdb used MiXCR to reprocess the immunoSEQ multiplex PCR reads, holding one entry per CDR3 protein. The profile shows tens of thousands of distinct CDR3 sequences, just under 95% of them singletons. Sequenced: CD4+ T cells from PBMCs. The source is a human donor with Susac syndrome. The rearrangement links TRBV7-2 to TRBJ1-3; D gene ambiguous. In DNA, the CDR3 is TGTGCCAGCAGCTTAGAACGAAACACCATATATTTT. It specifies CASSLERNTIYF.